This record concerns one T cell receptor (beta chain) sequence. Only a few counts were recorded for this clone. Its binding antigen is unknown. Gene names and germline sequences refer to the mouse in this case. The missing CDR3 end, 1 residue past where the read stops, is filled in from the germline J gene. The sample comes from a study of tissue T cells after allogeneic stem cell transplantation (dated by TCRdb to the early 2020s). Regarding the complete study: The study profiled TCR beta repertoires in many tissues obtained from research autopsies of patients with and without GVHD, and also in mouse models of GVHD. The human part of the study was a prospective observational study with no blinding and no randomization. Summary of the overall study and its limitations: In both patients and mice, T cells from blood and spleen covered only a limited part of the TCR repertoire found in tissues. Only a few T cell clones appeared in more than one patient, yet motif-based clustering showed tissue-specific repertoire signatures that were shared between patients. Within patients, how anatomically similar tissues were was a major factor shaping TCR repertoire composition, regardless of disease or transplant status. The patient cohort was small and clinically heterogeneous, and sampling depth was acknowledged as a limitation. The study did not establish which tissue TCRs were alloreactive or antigen-specific, and some clones may have been host cells that persisted.

The meaning of the sample's time point label: mouse harvest day 7 after allogeneic transplant. Each mouse graft, delivered by tail vein injection, combined 10^6 splenic CD5+ T cells with 10^7 T-cell-depleted bone marrow cells. To model GVHD in mice, a major MHC-mismatch B6 (H2b) into BALB/c (H2d) model was used, and tissues were profiled at day 7 or 14. On day 7 or 14 post-transplant, mouse tissues and retro-orbital blood were harvested with separate sterile tools for each animal, and livers were flushed beforehand. Before genomic DNA isolation with the DNeasy Blood & Tissue Kit, mouse tissues were minced with razor blades in buffered saline. The library was obtained by the immunoSEQ multiplex PCR assay. TCRbeta CDR3 sequencing was done by Adaptive Biotechnologies at survey depth, reporting CDR3 sequences, V/J genes, productive frequency and template counts. TCR beta CDR3 regions were amplified from genomic DNA rather than RNA. Processing in the source paper ran as follows. Pairwise repertoire overlap between tissues was quantified with Jensen-Shannon divergence, where 1 means complete divergence and 0 identical. Tissues were clustered by single-linkage agglomerative hierarchical clustering of pairwise JSD values, and the clustering results were displayed as dendrograms. All patient samples were analyzed with GLIPH2 using simulation_depth 1000, kmer_min_depth 3 and cdr3_length_cutoff 8, and only groups containing more than two unique CDR3s were kept. In a standardized tissue-overlap score, Jaccard GLIPH-group overlap across patients was extrapolated to a standard repertoire size of 1000 clones. Associations of diversity with clinical or experimental variables used linear mixed-effect models with tissue fixed effects and individual random effects. As stored in TCRdb, this immuneACCESS dataset retains in-frame rearrangements with V and J assigned. A fraction of the clones does not appear; measured against another copy, unresolved V genes explain less than half of the discrepancy, and the remainder lacks a known reason. D and trimming come from the DNA, and the V and J calls and clone size come from that table. This sample comprises about 6,600 clones, around 43% of them detected only once. The top ten clones comprise roughly 8.2% of the sample.

From the cysteine up to the phenylalanine, the CDR3 has a length of 15 residues. Sequencing covers 42 bases of the CDR3, shown here with the frame starting at base 1. As encoded in the germline V gene, CDR1 is KGHTA while CDR2 is FQNQQP. Here the chain combines TRBV23 and TRBJ1-4; the table's D call, TRBD1, has no DNA check behind it. The material sequenced was lymph node tissue. The receptor's source is a female BALB/c mouse given C57BL/6 T cells with graft-versus-host disease after an allogeneic hematopoietic cell transplant. Incomplete CDR3 DNA: TGCTCCAGCAGTCAAACCGGGACAGGGAACGAAAGATTATTT. Translated, this gives CSSSQTGTGNERLF. The complete CDR3 reads CSSSQTGTGNERLFF. Here the CDR3 is joined to the reference TRBV23 and TRBJ1-4 genes, and the full variable domain is: DAAVTQKPRYLIKMKGQEAEMKCIPEKGHTAVFWYQQKQSKELKFLIYFQNQQPLDQIDMVKERFSAVCPSSSLCSLGIRTCEAEDSALYLCSSSQTGTGNERLFFGHGTKLSVL.